This T cell receptor (beta chain) was identified in a study of OX40 agonist ivuxolimab in advanced cancers. About the research overall: Ivuxolimab doses were 0.01, 0.1, 0.3, 1.5, 3 or 10 mg/kg every 2 weeks. A diagnosis of hepatocellular carcinoma, melanoma, renal cell or head and neck cancer was present in dose-escalation patients. Allowance was made for prior anti-PD-1, anti-PD-L1 or anti-CTLA-4 therapy, and 35% to 40% had some.

Broader study findings: The expanded peripheral T cells' antigen specificity was not determined.

This clone occurred once. Its target is not known. The assay was immunoSEQ multiplex PCR, and TCRdb's table has in-frame clones only and misses some. Here the sample spans some 78,000 clones, roughly nine tenths being singletons. Looked up from germline, CDR1 is SGHRS and CDR2 is YFSETQ. The CDR3 has 14 residues. Trimming left V 2 bases short and J 3 bases short, with 6 bases between. The sample in question was CD4+ or CD8+ T cells sorted from blood, obtained in a trial of the OX40 agonist ivuxolimab. The chain has TRBV5-1 and TRBJ2-6, with unresolved D. The sequence came from an adult with an advanced solid tumor such as melanoma, head and neck, liver or kidney cancer. As DNA, the CDR3 is TGCGCCAGCAGCTTAGAGGTTGGGGCCAACGTCCTGACTTTC. Its translation is CASSLEVGANVLTF.